The TCR beta chain under discussion was sequenced for a study of shared clonotypes between healthy human individuals. Across the whole study: Every donor yielded three CD4 naive, three CD4 memory, two CD8 naive and one CD8 memory plate.

Germline CDR1 PRHDT, CDR2 FYEKMQ (reference sequence). The CDR3 sequence is 18 residues long. V gave up 4 bases and J gave up 2 bases; unmatched junction bases: 14. The assay was immunoSEQ multiplex PCR, and TCRdb's table has in-frame clones only and misses some. The sample includes about 2.4 million clones, approximately 92% of them seen just once. Negatively enriched CD4+ T cells were divided by CD45RA into naive and memory. Study-wide results and caveats: Non-shared clonotypes displayed generation probabilities falling below those of clonotypes present in all four donors. Naive CD4 clonotype sharing across several donors was approximately 5.2%.

A word on this clone: The antigen remains unidentified.

The V call is TRBV13, the J call TRBJ2-5; 9 positions match TRBD2. The receptor was isolated from a man younger than 35 in good health. Sequenced sample: naive CD4+ T cells sorted from blood. As to subset: CD45RA+ positively selected. In nucleotides, the CDR3 is TGTGCCAGCAGCTGGCGGGGGTCTAGCGGGGAGAATCAAGAGACCCAGTACTTC. This translates into CASSWRGSSGENQETQYF.